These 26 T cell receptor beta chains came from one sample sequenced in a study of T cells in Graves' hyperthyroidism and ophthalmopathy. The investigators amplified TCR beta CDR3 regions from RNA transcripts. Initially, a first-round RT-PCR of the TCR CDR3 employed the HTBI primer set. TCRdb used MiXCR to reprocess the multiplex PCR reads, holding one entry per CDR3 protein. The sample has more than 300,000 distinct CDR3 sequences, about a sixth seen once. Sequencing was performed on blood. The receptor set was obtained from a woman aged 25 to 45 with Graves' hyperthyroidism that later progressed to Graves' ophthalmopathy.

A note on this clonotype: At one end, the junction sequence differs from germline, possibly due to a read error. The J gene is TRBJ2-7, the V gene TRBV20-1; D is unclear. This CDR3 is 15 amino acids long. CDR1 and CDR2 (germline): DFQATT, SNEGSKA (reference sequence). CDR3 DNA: TGCAGCGCTAGAGACGGTAGCTCGAACTCCTACGATCAGTACTTC. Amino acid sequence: CSARDGSSNSYDQYF.

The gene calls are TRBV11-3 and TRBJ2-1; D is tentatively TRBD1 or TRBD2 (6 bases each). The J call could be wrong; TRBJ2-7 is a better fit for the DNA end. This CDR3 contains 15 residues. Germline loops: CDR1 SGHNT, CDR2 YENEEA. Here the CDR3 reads CASSLRGGTYNEQYF. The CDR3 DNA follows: TGTGCCAGCAGCCTCAGGGGCGGGACTTATAATGAGCAGTACTTC.

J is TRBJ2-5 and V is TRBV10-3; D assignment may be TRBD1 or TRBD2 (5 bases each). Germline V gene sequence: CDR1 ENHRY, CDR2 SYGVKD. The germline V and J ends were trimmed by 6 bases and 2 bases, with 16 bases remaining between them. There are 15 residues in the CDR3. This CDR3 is CAIRSTGPQQETQYF. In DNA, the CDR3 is TGTGCCATCAGATCAACGGGACCCCAACAAGAGACCCAGTACTTC.

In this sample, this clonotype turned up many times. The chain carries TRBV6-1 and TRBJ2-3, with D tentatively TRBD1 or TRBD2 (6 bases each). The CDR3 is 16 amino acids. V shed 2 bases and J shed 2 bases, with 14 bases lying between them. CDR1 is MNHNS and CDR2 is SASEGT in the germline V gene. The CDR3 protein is CASSERKGGITDTQYF. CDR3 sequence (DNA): TGTGCCAGCAGTGAAAGGAAAGGGGGGATCACAGATACGCAGTATTTT.

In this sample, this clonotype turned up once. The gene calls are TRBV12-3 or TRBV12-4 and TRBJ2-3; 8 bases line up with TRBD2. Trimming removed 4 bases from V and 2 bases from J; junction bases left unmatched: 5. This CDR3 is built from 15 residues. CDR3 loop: CASSYSGIFTDTQYF. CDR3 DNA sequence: TGTGCCAGCAGTTATAGCGGGATCTTCACAGATACGCAGTATTTT.

The CDR3 here is CASSYSASGGSDTQYF. The CDR3 nucleotides read TGTGCCAGCAGTTACTCGGCTAGCGGGGGGTCAGATACGCAGTATTTT. This chain connects TRBV6-5 to TRBJ2-3; 11 bases map to TRBD2. The CDR3 length is 16 residues. The V and J ends lost 0 bases and 4 bases, in that order; junction bases with no gene match: 3. The germline V gene has CDR1 MNHEY and CDR2 SVGAGI.

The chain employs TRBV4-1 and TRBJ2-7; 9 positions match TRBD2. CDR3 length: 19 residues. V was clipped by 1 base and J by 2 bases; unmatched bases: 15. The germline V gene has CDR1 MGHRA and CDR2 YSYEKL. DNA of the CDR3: TGCGCCAGCAGCCAAGCGACACTCGCGGGCCTAGCGGGAACCTACGAGCAGTACTTC. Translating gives CASSQATLAGLAGTYEQYF.

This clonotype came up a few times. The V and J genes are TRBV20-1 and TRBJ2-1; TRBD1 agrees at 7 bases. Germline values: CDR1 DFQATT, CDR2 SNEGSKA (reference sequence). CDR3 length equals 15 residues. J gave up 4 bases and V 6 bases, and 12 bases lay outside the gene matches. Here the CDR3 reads CSADRVRGVYNEQFF. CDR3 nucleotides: TGCAGTGCCGACAGGGTTAGAGGGGTTTACAATGAGCAGTTCTTC.

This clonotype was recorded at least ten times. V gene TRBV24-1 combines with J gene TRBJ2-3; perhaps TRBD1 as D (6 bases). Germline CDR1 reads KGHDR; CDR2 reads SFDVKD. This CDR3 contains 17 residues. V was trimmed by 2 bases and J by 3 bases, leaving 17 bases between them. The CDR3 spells CATSDYARGRGTDTQYF. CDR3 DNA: TGTGCCACCAGTGATTACGCCCGGGGCAGGGGAACAGATACGCAGTATTTT.

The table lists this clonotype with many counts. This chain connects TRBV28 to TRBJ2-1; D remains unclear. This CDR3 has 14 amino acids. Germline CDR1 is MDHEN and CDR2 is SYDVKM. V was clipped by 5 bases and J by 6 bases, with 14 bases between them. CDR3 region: CASSSWTGSNEQFF. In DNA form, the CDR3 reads TGTGCCAGCAGTAGCTGGACGGGCAGCAATGAGCAGTTCTTC.

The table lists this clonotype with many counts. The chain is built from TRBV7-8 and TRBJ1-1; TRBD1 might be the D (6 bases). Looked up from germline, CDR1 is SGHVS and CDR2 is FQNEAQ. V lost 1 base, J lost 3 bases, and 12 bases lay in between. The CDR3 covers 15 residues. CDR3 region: CASSLEAGAYTEAFF. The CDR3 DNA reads TGTGCCAGCAGCTTAGAGGCAGGGGCGTACACTGAAGCTTTCTTT.

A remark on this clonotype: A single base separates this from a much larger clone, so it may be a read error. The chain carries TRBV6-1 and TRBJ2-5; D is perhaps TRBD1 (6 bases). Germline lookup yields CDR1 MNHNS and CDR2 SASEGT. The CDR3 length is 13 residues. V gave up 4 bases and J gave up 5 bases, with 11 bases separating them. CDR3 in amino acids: CASSGTVSETQYF. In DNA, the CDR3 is TGTGCCAGCAGTGGGACAGTATCGGAGACCCAGTACTTC.

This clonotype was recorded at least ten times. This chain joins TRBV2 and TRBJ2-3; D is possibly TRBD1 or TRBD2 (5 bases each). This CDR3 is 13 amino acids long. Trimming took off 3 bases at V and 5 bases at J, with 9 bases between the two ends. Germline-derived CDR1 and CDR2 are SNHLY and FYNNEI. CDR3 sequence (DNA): TGTGCCAGCAGTGAGGGGGTGGGAGATACGCAGTATTTT. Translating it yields CASSEGVGDTQYF.

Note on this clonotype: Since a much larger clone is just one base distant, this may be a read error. The CDR3, as DNA: TGTGCCAGCAGCGTAGAGGTTAACGCGAACACCGAGGAGCTGTTTTTT. Its translation is CASSVEVNANTEELFF. The genes are TRBV9 and TRBJ2-2, with D hard to call. The CDR3 spans 16 residues. In germline, CDR1 is SGDLS, CDR2 YYNGEE. The full variable domain, in which reference TRBV9 and TRBJ2-2 provide the parts outside the CDR3, is DSGVTQTPKHLITATGQRVTLRCSPRSGDLSVYWYQQSLDQGLQFLIQYYNGEERAKGNILERFSAQQFPDLHSELNLSSLELGDSALYFCASSVEVNANTEELFFGEGSRLTVL.

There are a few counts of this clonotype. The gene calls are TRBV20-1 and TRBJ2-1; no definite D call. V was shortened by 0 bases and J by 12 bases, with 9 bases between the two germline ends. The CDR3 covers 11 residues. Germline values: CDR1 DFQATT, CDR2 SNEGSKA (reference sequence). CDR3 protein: CSARDLEPQFF. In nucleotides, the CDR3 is TGCAGTGCTAGAGATTTGGAACCGCAGTTCTTC.

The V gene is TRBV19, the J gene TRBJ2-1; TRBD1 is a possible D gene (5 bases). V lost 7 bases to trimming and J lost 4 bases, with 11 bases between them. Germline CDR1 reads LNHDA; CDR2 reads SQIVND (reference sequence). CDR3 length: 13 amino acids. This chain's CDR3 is CASIRTTYNEQFF. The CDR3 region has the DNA TGTGCCAGTATTCGGACAACTTACAATGAGCAGTTCTTC.

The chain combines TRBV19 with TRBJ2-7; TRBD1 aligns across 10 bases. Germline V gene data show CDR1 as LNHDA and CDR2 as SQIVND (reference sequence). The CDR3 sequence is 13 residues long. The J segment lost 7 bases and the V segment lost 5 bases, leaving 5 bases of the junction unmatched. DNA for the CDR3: TGTGCCAGTAGTTCCAGGACAGGGGGTGAGCAGTACTTC. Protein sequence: CASSSRTGGEQYF. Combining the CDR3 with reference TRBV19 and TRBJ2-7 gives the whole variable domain DGGITQSPKYLFRKEGQNVTLSCEQNLNHDAMYWYRQDPGQGLRLIYYSQIVNDFQKGDIAEGYSVSREKKESFPLTVTSAQKNPTAFYLCASSSRTGGEQYFGPGTRLTVT.

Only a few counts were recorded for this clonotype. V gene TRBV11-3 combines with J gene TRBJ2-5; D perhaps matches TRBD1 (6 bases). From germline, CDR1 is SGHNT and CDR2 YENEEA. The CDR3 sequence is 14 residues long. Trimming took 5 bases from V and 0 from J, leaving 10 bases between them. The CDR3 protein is CASSQGSNQETQYF. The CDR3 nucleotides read TGTGCCAGCAGCCAGGGGAGTAACCAAGAGACCCAGTACTTC.

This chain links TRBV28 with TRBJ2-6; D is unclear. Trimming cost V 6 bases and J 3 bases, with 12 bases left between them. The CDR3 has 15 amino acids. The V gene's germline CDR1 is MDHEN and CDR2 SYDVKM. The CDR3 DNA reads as TGTGCCAGCAGGTCTTCGGGTAGTGGGGCCAACGTCCTGACTTTC. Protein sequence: CASRSSGSGANVLTF.

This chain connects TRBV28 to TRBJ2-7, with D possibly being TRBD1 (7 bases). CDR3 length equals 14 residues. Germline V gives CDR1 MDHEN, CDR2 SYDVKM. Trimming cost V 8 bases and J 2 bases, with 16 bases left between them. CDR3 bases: TGTGCCAGCGGCCAGGGGGGCGGACCCTACGAGCAGTACTTC. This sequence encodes CASGQGGGPYEQYF. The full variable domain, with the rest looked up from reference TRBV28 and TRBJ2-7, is DVKVTQSSRYLVKRTGEKVFLECVQDMDHENMFWYRQDPGLGLRLIYFSYDVKMKEKGDIPEGYSVSREKKERFSLILESASTNQTSMYLCASGQGGGPYEQYFGPGTRLTVT.

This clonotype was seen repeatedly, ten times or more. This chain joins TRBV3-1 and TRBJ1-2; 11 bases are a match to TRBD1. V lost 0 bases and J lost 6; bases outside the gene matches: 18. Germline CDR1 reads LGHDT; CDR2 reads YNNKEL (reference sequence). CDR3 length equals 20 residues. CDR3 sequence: CASSQEPKADTDRGLNGYTF. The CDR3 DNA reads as TGTGCCAGCAGCCAAGAACCAAAAGCCGACACGGACAGGGGGCTGAATGGCTACACCTTC.

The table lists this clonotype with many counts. The CDR3, as DNA: TGTGCTTGGGGGGAAGAGACCCAGTACTTC. Translation: CAWGEETQYF. The chain is built from TRBV30 and TRBJ2-5, with D maybe TRBD2 (6 bases). CDR1 and CDR2 from the germline V gene are GTSNPN and SVGIG (reference sequence). CDR3 size: 10 residues.

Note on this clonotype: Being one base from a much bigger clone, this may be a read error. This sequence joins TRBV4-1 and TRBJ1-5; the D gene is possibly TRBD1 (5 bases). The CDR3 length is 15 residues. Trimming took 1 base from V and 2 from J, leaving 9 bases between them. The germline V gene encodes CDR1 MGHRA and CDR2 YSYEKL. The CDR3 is CASSQVDRGNQPQHF. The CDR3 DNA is TGCGCCAGCAGCCAAGTCGACAGAGGCAATCAGCCCCAGCATTTT.

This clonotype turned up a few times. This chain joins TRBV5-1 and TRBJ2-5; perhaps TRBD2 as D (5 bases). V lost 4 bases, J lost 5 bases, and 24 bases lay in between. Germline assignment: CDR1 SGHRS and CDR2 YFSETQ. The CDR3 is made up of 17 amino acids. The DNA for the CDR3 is TGCGCCAGCAGCCCAACCTCGTATAGTGAGGGCCCGGAGACCCAGTACTTC. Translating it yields CASSPTSYSEGPETQYF.

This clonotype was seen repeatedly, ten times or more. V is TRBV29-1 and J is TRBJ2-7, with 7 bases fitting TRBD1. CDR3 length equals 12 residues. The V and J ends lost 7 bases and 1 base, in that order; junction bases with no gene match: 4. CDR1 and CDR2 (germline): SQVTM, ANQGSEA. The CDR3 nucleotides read TGCAGCGCCCGACAGGGATCCTACGAGCAGTACTTC. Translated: CSARQGSYEQYF.

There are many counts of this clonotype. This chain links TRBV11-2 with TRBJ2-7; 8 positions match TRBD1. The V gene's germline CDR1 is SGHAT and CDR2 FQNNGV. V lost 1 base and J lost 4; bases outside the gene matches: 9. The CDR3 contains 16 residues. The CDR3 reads CASSLGDRGIRYEQYF. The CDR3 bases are TGTGCCAGCAGCTTAGGTGACAGGGGAATCCGGTACGAGCAGTACTTC.